Presented here are 3 T cell receptor beta chains from one specimen sequenced in a study of blood T cell repertoires in COVID-19 (dated by TCRdb to about 2020). Libraries were prepared through the immunoSEQ multiplex PCR assay. TCRdb re-hosts the immuneACCESS table, in-frame sequences only. Its copies lack some clones; in the studies checked, an unresolved V gene accounts for under half of them, and the cause for the rest is not known. The sample yields fewer than 200,000 clones; about 78% were counted once. The ten largest clones add up to roughly 17% of the sample. Source material: PBMCs or T cells enriched from blood (not recorded which). Receptor source: a woman aged 50 to 65 who had recovered from COVID-19.

This chain joins TRBV24-1 and TRBJ2-1; 13 bases are a match to TRBD2. V shed 6 bases, J shed 13 bases, and the junction held 2 bases outside the gene matches. The CDR3 covers 12 residues. CDR1 and CDR2 (germline): KGHDR, SFDVKD. For the CDR3, the DNA is TGTGCCACCAGTACTAGCGGGAGGGCCCAGTTCTTC. This translates into CATSTSGRAQFF.

The J gene is TRBJ2-1, the V gene TRBV7-2, with D possibly TRBD2 on 6 matching bases. V was cut by 3 bases and J by 10 bases, with 16 bases left in between. The CDR3 loop spans 14 amino acids. Germline values: CDR1 SGHTA, CDR2 FQGNSA. CDR3 DNA sequence: TGTGCCAGCAGCTTTGACATGTTTAGCGGAGAGCAGTTCTTC. Its translation: CASSFDMFSGEQFF.

V and J are TRBV5-5 and TRBJ2-2; 10 bases agree with TRBD2. Looked up from germline, CDR1 is SGHKS and CDR2 is YYEKEE (reference sequence). This CDR3 spans 16 amino acids. The trim removed 1 base at V and 4 bases at J, leaving 4 bases unmatched. CDR3 region: CASSLLAGVSTGELFF. CDR3 sequence (DNA): TGTGCCAGCAGCTTGCTAGCGGGAGTTTCCACCGGGGAGCTGTTTTTT.